This note documents a single T cell receptor beta chain sequence. The assay was immunoSEQ multiplex PCR, and TCRdb's table has in-frame clones only and misses some. Among roughly 100,000 clones listed, 83% were seen once. The data originate from a study of control samples from healthy donors and cancer patients. Sequenced input: blood. The source is a woman aged 45-65 years in good health.

The CDR3 DNA follows: TGTGCCTGGACCCGAATGAACACTGAAGCTTTCTTT. Protein: CAWTRMNTEAFF. The chain combines TRBV30 with TRBJ1-1; no firm D call. The germline V gene encodes CDR1 GTSNPN and CDR2 SVGIG (reference sequence). The ends were cut back, 4 bases at V and 0 bases at J, with 6 bases in the middle. This CDR3 is built from 12 residues.